The rows below give T cell receptor beta chains drawn from one sample of a study of control samples from healthy donors and cancer patients. TCRdb keeps only in-frame clones here, not all; method: immunoSEQ multiplex PCR. This table holds fewer than 150,000 clones, 80% to 95% found once. Sequenced material: blood. These receptor sequences come from a man aged 18 to 35 in good health. CDR3s include the opening cysteine and the closing phenylalanine or tryptophan. D genes are given only for firm matches. A row's size may be missing; if present it is once, few, many or a size class.

J gene: TRBJ1-3
CDR3 length: 17
D gene: TRBD1
V gene: TRBV5-4
clone size: once
CDR3 protein: CASSIPGTGGSGNTIYF
CDR3 DNA: TGTGCCAGCAGCATTCCCGGGACAGGGGGTTCTGGAAACACCATATATTTT

J gene: TRBJ1-2
CDR3 length: 13
D gene: TRBD1
V gene: TRBV6-4
clone size: .
CDR3 protein: CASSGTGTGSYTF
CDR3 DNA: TGTGCCAGCAGCGGGACAGGGACTGGGAGCTACACCTTC

J gene: TRBJ1-2
CDR3 length: 15
D gene: .
V gene: TRBV4-1
clone size: once
CDR3 protein: CASSQVMPGNYGYTF
CDR3 DNA: TGCGCCAGCAGCCAAGTTATGCCAGGGAACTATGGCTACACCTTC

J gene: TRBJ1-1
CDR3 length: 13
D gene: .
V gene: TRBV30
clone size: .
CDR3 protein: CAWSATQNTEAFF
CDR3 DNA: TGTGCCTGGAGTGCGACTCAGAACACTGAAGCTTTCTTT

J gene: TRBJ1-2
CDR3 length: 15
D gene: .
V gene: TRBV5-8
clone size: .
CDR3 protein: CATQPSGGLTSGYTF
CDR3 DNA: TGTGCCACGCAACCATCCGGGGGTTTAACAAGTGGCTACACCTTC

J gene: TRBJ2-2
CDR3 length: 16
D gene: .
V gene: TRBV6-5
clone size: .
CDR3 protein: CASSYSWQRNTGELFF
CDR3 DNA: TGTGCCAGCAGTTACAGTTGGCAGAGGAACACCGGGGAGCTGTTTTTT

J gene: TRBJ2-7
CDR3 length: 17
D gene: TRBD1
V gene: TRBV7-8
clone size: .
CDR3 protein: CASSLGTDWDSSYEQYF
CDR3 DNA: TGTGCCAGCAGCTTAGGCACCGATTGGGACAGCTCCTACGAGCAGTACTTC

J gene: TRBJ2-3
CDR3 length: 15
D gene: TRBD2
V gene: TRBV10-1
clone size: .
CDR3 protein: CASSEGLAGTDTQYF
CDR3 DNA: TGCGCCAGCAGTGAGGGACTAGCGGGAACAGATACGCAGTATTTT

J gene: TRBJ1-5
CDR3 length: 16
D gene: TRBD1
V gene: TRBV25-1
clone size: few
CDR3 protein: CASSDGTGGRDQPQHF
CDR3 DNA: TGTGCCAGCAGTGACGGGACAGGGGGCAGGGATCAGCCCCAGCATTTT

J gene: TRBJ2-3
CDR3 length: 15
D gene: TRBD1
V gene: TRBV5-1
clone size: .
CDR3 protein: CASSLVGQGTDTQYF
CDR3 DNA: TGCGCCAGCAGCTTGGTAGGACAGGGTACGGATACGCAGTATTTT

J gene: TRBJ1-5
CDR3 length: 15
D gene: .
V gene: TRBV2
clone size: few
CDR3 protein: CASSERGLRGQPQHF
CDR3 DNA: TGTGCCAGCAGTGAAAGGGGTCTTCGGGGTCAGCCCCAGCATTTT

J gene: TRBJ1-2
CDR3 length: 14
D gene: .
V gene: TRBV3-1/TRBV3-2
clone size: .
CDR3 protein: CASSQEGGNYGYTF
CDR3 DNA: TGTGCCAGCAGCCAAGAAGGGGGGAACTATGGCTACACCTTC

J gene: TRBJ1-5
CDR3 length: 14
D gene: .
V gene: TRBV21-1
clone size: .
CDR3 protein: CASSIPGGGQPQHF
CDR3 DNA: TGTGCCAGCAGCATCCCTGGGGGGGGACAGCCCCAGCATTTT

J gene: TRBJ2-3
CDR3 length: 16
D gene: TRBD2
V gene: TRBV5-4
clone size: .
CDR3 protein: CASSFRSGGGTDTQYF
CDR3 DNA: TGTGCCAGCAGCTTCAGGAGCGGGGGGGGCACAGATACGCAGTATTTT

J gene: TRBJ1-5
CDR3 length: 15
D gene: .
V gene: TRBV6-1
clone size: .
CDR3 protein: CASSETLGGGQPQHF
CDR3 DNA: TGTGCCAGCAGTGAAACCCTCGGGGGCGGACAGCCCCAGCATTTT

J gene: TRBJ2-7
CDR3 length: 13
D gene: .
V gene: TRBV5-1
clone size: .
CDR3 protein: CASSTTSAYEQYF
CDR3 DNA: TGCGCCAGCAGCACGACTAGTGCCTACGAGCAGTACTTC

J gene: TRBJ1-1
CDR3 length: 15
D gene: TRBD1
V gene: TRBV19
clone size: .
CDR3 protein: CASSIRQGLNTEAFF
CDR3 DNA: TGTGCCAGTAGTATCCGACAGGGGCTGAACACTGAAGCTTTCTTT

J gene: TRBJ2-2
CDR3 length: 15
D gene: .
V gene: TRBV9
clone size: .
CDR3 protein: CASSVDGSGTGELFF
CDR3 DNA: TGTGCCAGCAGCGTAGACGGCTCGGGCACCGGGGAGCTGTTTTTT

J gene: TRBJ2-3
CDR3 length: 18
D gene: TRBD1
V gene: TRBV5-1
clone size: .
CDR3 protein: CASSLAFGTGGFADTQYF
CDR3 DNA: TGCGCCAGCAGCTTGGCCTTCGGGACAGGGGGTTTCGCAGATACGCAGTATTTT

J gene: TRBJ1-1
CDR3 length: 20
D gene: .
V gene: TRBV4-3
clone size: .
CDR3 protein: CASSPRLDVSSTTLNAEAFF
CDR3 DNA: TGCGCCAGCAGCCCTCGCTTAGATGTCAGTTCCACAACCTTAAACGCTGAAGCTTTCTTT